This T cell receptor beta chain was recorded in a study of T cell responses to AZD1222 COVID-19 vaccine listed by TCRdb under 2021. For the wider study: TCR sequencing covered 230 or so trial participants: around 210 given two doses of AZD1222 and some 25 given two doses of MenACWY control vaccine. Trial participants were enrolled by age into 18-55, 56-69 and 70-plus year subgroups, with about 150, 27 and 61 TCR-sequenced participants respectively.

This clone was observed a few times. What antigen it recognizes has not been identified. No much larger clone is present one base from it, and per-base qualities are unavailable. CDR1 and CDR2 are drawn from the germline V gene: MDHEN, SYDVKM. Ends trimmed: V by 7 bases, J by 9 bases; bases unmatched to a gene: 7. The CDR3 measures 12 amino acids from cysteine to phenylalanine. Only CDR3 DNA remains: 36 bases, in frame from the first base. Per the publication, the time point label means: baseline before first vaccination. This specimen's treatment or condition label, per the study, means: meningococcal conjugate vaccine given as trial control. Samples from vaccinated people were obtained from the UK trials COV001 and COV002, which included a single-blind randomized controlled phase 2/3 trial of AZD1222 (ChAdOx1 nCoV-19) in healthy adults. Trial participant PBMC samples were collected at day 0 and day 28 after the second dose for TCRbeta chain sequencing.

The research as a whole found: Reportedly, close to half of the unique spike-specific TCRs recognized epitopes lying outside the regions that are mutated in the B.1.351 and B.1.1.7 variants. After two AZD1222 doses, spike-specific TCR breadth and depth were significantly higher than at day 0 and than in MenACWY recipients. No day 14 peak-response samples were available, so repertoires were characterized only after the peak T cell response. Most participants were white British and females outnumbered males, and the authors suggested that clonal diversity may have been underestimated. Conclusions about previously exposed vaccinees are limited, since just a handful of AZD1222 recipients were seropositive for SARS-CoV-2 at baseline. The 56-69-year group was small, and its depth increase did not reach significance, likely because of low power. The whole spike protein was spanned by vaccine-associated CD4 TCRs, and dominant responses were seen in regions 160-218 and 743-854.

The CDR3 regions of human TCRbeta chains were subjected to immunosequencing. The original pipeline was this. TCRs in the repertoires were matched against a reference library of SARS-CoV-2-specific TCRs that had been generated with the MIRA antigen-specificity platform. Breadth was defined as the fraction of unique TCRs that were SARS-CoV-2-associated. Depth was defined as the fraction of total T cells that were SARS-CoV-2-associated. Using the MIRA data, each spike-specific TCR was mapped to the spike region that the TCR reacts to and placed in a CD4 or CD8 class. Log10-transformed breadth and depth values were compared by one-way ANOVA with Sidak's multiple comparisons tests. Entries here come from immuneACCESS through TCRdb and include only in-frame sequences with V and J called. Some clones fail to appear in such tables; in the studies checked, an unresolved V gene covers under half of the shortfall, and the cause of the remainder is unknown. The D gene and trimming were derived from the DNA, and the V and J assignments and clone size from that table. This sample holds 100,000 to 150,000 clones; over 75% were observed only once. The top ten constitute 15% to 20% of the sample.

The TCR sequence derives from an adult in good health. Here the sequenced sample was peripheral blood, taken on day 0 of MenACWY control vaccination. The chain was built from TRBV28 and TRBJ2-7, with TRBD2 identical over 9 junction bases. The CDR3 here reads CASNSGGGGQYF. In nucleotides, the sequence is TGTGCCAGCAATAGCGGGGGCGGGGGGCAGTACTTC.